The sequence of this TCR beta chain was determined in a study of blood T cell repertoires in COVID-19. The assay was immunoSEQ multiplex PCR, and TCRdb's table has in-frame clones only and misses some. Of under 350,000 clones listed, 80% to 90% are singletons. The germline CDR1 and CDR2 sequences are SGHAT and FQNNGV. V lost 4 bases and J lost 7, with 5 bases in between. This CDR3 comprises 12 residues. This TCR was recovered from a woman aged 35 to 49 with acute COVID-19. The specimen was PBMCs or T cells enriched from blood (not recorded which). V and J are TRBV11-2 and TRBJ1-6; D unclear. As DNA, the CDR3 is TGTGCCAGCAGCTCCCTAAATTCACCCCTCCACTTT. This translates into CASSSLNSPLHF.